The 18 T cell receptor beta chains below come from one sample, sequenced in a study of blood T cells in healthy people across ages. A sample-barcoded 5' primer and a J-beta primer mix were used in a second PCR of roughly 6 to 12 cycles. TCRdb called the 5' RACE reads again in MiXCR, with one record for every CDR3 protein. The sample includes about 1.8 million distinct CDR3 sequences, just under 50% of them seen just once. Sequenced material: blood. These receptors came from a woman between 40 and 50 years old in good health.

As concerns this clonotype: Relative to the germline gene, one junction end is altered; a read error may explain this. V usage is TRBV4-3 and J usage is TRBJ1-5; a possible D gene is TRBD1 (5 bases). The CDR3 is made up of 16 amino acids. CDR1 and CDR2 (germline): LGHNA, YSLEER. The CDR3 coding sequence is TGCGCCGGCAGCCAAGATTTGGGGGTTAGGAGTCAGCCCCAGCATTTT. The encoded protein is CAGSQDLGVRSQPQHF.

The chain recombines TRBV7-2 with TRBJ1-2; D not certain. This CDR3 has 14 amino acids. Germline-derived CDR1 and CDR2 are SGHTA and FQGNSA. V gave up 5 bases and J gave up 0 bases, with 10 bases separating them. Here the CDR3 DNA reads TGTGCCAGCAGCCACCCTAGGTCTAACTATGGCTACACCTTC. Residues: CASSHPRSNYGYTF.

This clonotype turned up a few times. V usage is TRBV6-2 or TRBV6-3 and J usage is TRBJ2-7, with 11 bases identical to TRBD2. The V and J ends lost 0 bases and 6 bases, in that order; junction bases with no gene match: 4. This CDR3 region has 15 residues. CDR1 is MNHEY, CDR2 SVGEGT, per germline. As DNA, the CDR3 is TGTGCCAGCAGTTACTCAATCGGACTAGCGGGCGAGCAGTACTTC. It specifies CASSYSIGLAGEQYF.

This clonotype came up a few times. The genes are TRBV20-1 and TRBJ2-5; 7 bases are a match to TRBD1. In germline, CDR1 is DFQATT, CDR2 SNEGSKA (reference sequence). This CDR3 is built from 10 residues. Trimming cost V 2 bases and J 9 bases; bases outside gene matches: 0. Written as DNA, the CDR3 is TGCAGTGCTAGAACAGGGGCCCAGTACTTC. Protein product: CSARTGAQYF.

CDR3 sequence (DNA): TGTGCCAGCAGCTTAGAGGGGTTTGGCCGGGGGGGCCTAGTTCGCAATGAGCAGTTCTTC. Its translation is CASSLEGFGRGGLVRNEQFF. V gene TRBV7-2 combines with J gene TRBJ2-1, with 8 nucleotides matching TRBD2. Germline CDR1 is SGHTA and CDR2 is FQGNSA. Trimming removed 1 base from V and 6 bases from J; junction bases left unmatched: 20. CDR3 length: 20 residues.

The chain employs TRBV6-5 and TRBJ2-5, with a weak D call TRBD1 (6 bases). The DNA end favors TRBJ2-7, so the J call may be wrong. The germline V gene has CDR1 MNHEY and CDR2 SVGAGI. There are 15 residues in the CDR3. The DNA of the CDR3 is TGTGCCAGCAGCATAACAGGGCCATGGGGCAACGAGCAGTACTTC. Translated: CASSITGPWGNEQYF.

This clonotype showed up just once. V gene TRBV20-1 combines with J gene TRBJ2-7, with D unresolved. Matching the DNA end better, TRBJ2-5 makes the J call doubtful. In germline, CDR1 is DFQATT, CDR2 SNEGSKA (reference sequence). The CDR3 covers 15 residues. CDR3 coding DNA: TGCAGTGCTAGAGATCCGGGTAGCCGGGAAGAGACCCAGTACTTC. It yields the protein CSARDPGSREETQYF.

This chain joins TRBV7-6 and TRBJ2-3, with D hard to call. Between the trimmed V and J ends, which lost 0 bases and 2 bases, there was a span of 12 bases. This CDR3 comprises 16 residues. Per germline, CDR1 SGHVS and CDR2 FNYEAQ. The CDR3 nucleotides are TGTGCCAGCAGCTTAGCGCTCGGCCTAAACACAGATACGCAGTATTTT. Translation gives CASSLALGLNTDTQYF.

The chain links TRBV11-2 to TRBJ2-7; 11 bases map to TRBD2. In germline, CDR1 is SGHAT, CDR2 FQNNGV. V trimming: 4 bases; J trimming: 7 bases; junction bases outside the gene matches: 15. The CDR3 sequence is 17 residues long. The CDR3 coding sequence is TGTGCCAGCAGCTCGGGGGCTAGCGGGGGGCAGTACAATGAGCAGTACTTC. Translated, it gives CASSSGASGGQYNEQYF.

V is TRBV20-1 and J is TRBJ2-7; D gene ambiguous. The germline CDR1 and CDR2 sequences are DFQATT and SNEGSKA (reference sequence). The CDR3 spans 15 residues. V shed 3 bases and J shed 12 bases, with 27 bases lying between them. The CDR3 region is CSARRPATGQETRYF. Written as DNA, the CDR3 is TGCAGTGCTAGGCGTCCGGCTACTGGGCAAGAGACCCGGTACTTC.

This clonotype was counted only a few times. This chain connects TRBV20-1 to TRBJ2-4, with D possibly being TRBD1 (5 bases). CDR1 and CDR2 from the germline V gene are DFQATT and SNEGSKA (reference sequence). Trimming left V 1 base short and J 3 bases short, with 10 bases between. This CDR3 contains 14 residues. The CDR3 loop is CSARVQGSKNIQYF. The CDR3 region has the DNA TGCAGTGCTAGAGTGCAGGGAAGCAAAAACATTCAGTACTTC.

This chain's CDR3 is CASGGTGTREGNYGYTF. Here the CDR3 DNA reads TGTGCCAGCGGGGGTACCGGGACAAGGGAGGGAAACTATGGCTACACCTTC. The rearrangement uses TRBV12-3 or TRBV12-4 and TRBJ1-2; tentative D call: TRBD1 (6 bases). The ends were cut back, 8 bases at V and 2 bases at J, with 24 bases in the middle. The CDR3 totals 17 residues.

This clonotype appeared a single time. The V and J genes are TRBV25-1 and TRBJ1-1; 10 bases are shared with TRBD1. The CDR3 is made up of 13 amino acids. CDR1 and CDR2 (germline): MGHDK, SYGVNS. After removal of 5 bases from V and 7 bases from J, the junction contained 4 bases not matched to a gene. This CDR3 reads CASSRQGANEAFF. Here the CDR3 DNA reads TGTGCCAGCAGTCGACAGGGGGCTAATGAAGCTTTCTTT. Together with reference TRBV25-1 and TRBJ1-1, the CDR3 gives the full variable domain: EADIYQTPRYLVIGTGKKITLECSQTMGHDKMYWYQQDPGMELHLIHYSYGVNSTEKGDLSSESTVSRIRTEHFPLTLESARPSHTSQYLCASSRQGANEAFFGQGTRLTVV.

This sequence joins TRBV5-1 and TRBJ1-6; 9 bases align to TRBD1. Per germline, CDR1 SGHRS and CDR2 YFSETQ. The CDR3 sequence is 17 residues long. V shed 0 bases, J shed 10 bases, and the junction held 11 bases outside the gene matches. CDR3 sequence reads: CASSLGGSGTGRSPLHF. The CDR3 region has the DNA TGCGCCAGCAGCTTGGGAGGCTCCGGGACAGGGAGGTCACCCCTCCACTTT.

V and J are TRBV28 and TRBJ1-2; unclear D gene. Trimming took off 6 bases at V and 8 bases at J, with 10 bases between the two ends. The CDR3 length is 11 residues. Germline assignment: CDR1 MDHEN and CDR2 SYDVKM. CDR3 protein: CASSRTEGYTF. CDR3 DNA: TGTGCCAGCAGCCGGACGGAGGGCTACACCTTC.

This clonotype has just a few counts. V usage is TRBV27 and J usage is TRBJ1-2, with D unclear. The CDR3 totals 12 residues. V shed 10 bases and J shed 8 bases, with 17 bases lying between them. CDR1 MNHEY and CDR2 SMNVEV come from the germline V gene (reference sequence). The DNA of the CDR3 is TGTGCCATCCCGCCCAGCTGGCAGGGCTACACCTTC. Its translation is CAIPPSWQGYTF.

This clonotype turned up a few times. This chain uses TRBV29-1 with TRBJ2-1; 12 positions match TRBD2. The ends lost 4 bases at V and 7 bases at J; junction bases unmatched: 14. Germline V gene data show CDR1 as SQVTM and CDR2 as ANQGSEA. The CDR3 consists of 17 residues. The CDR3 sequence: CSVGLLAGGILGNEQFF. The CDR3 bases are TGCAGCGTTGGCCTCCTAGCGGGGGGGATACTTGGGAATGAGCAGTTCTTC.

This chain uses TRBV4-2 with TRBJ1-4, with a tentative D call TRBD1 (6 bases). This CDR3 has 16 residues. V was shortened by 0 bases and J by 8 bases, with 16 bases between the two germline ends. Germline-derived CDR1 and CDR2 are LGHNA and YNFKEQ. The CDR3 DNA follows: TGTGCCAGCAGCCAAGAAATTGAACAGGGAGGAGAAAAACTGTTTTTT. This encodes CASSQEIEQGGEKLFF.